The text below deals with one T cell receptor beta chain. What it binds is unknown. Sequencing was performed with immunoSEQ multiplex PCR; in TCRdb, only in-frame clones are kept and a portion is missing. Found here are tens of thousands of clones, about 87% of them singletons; the top ten hold 1.5% to 2%. These data come from a study of siplizumab effects on memory and regulatory T cells. CDR1 and CDR2 (germline): LNHNV, YYDKDF (reference sequence). V lost 3 bases to trimming and J lost 0 bases, with 15 bases between them. The CDR3 has 17 residues. Study outcomes and limitations: No assignable naive or memory phenotype existed for roughly 80-96% of proliferating CD4+ or CD8+ clones.

The chain couples TRBV15 to TRBJ2-4, with D perhaps TRBD1 (6 bases). Sequencing input: Tregs sorted from blood. The origin of this receptor is a human donor in good health. The CDR3 protein is CATSRGHSNLAKNIQYF. The CDR3 DNA is TGTGCCACCAGCAGGGGACATTCAAATCTAGCCAAAAACATTCAGTACTTC. Using reference TRBV15 and TRBJ2-4 for the parts outside the CDR3, the full variable domain is DAMVIQNPRYQVTQFGKPVTLSCSQTLNHNVMYWYQQKSSQAPKLLFHYYDKDFNNEADTPDNFQSRRPNTSFCFLDIRSPGLGDTAMYLCATSRGHSNLAKNIQYFGAGTRLSVL.